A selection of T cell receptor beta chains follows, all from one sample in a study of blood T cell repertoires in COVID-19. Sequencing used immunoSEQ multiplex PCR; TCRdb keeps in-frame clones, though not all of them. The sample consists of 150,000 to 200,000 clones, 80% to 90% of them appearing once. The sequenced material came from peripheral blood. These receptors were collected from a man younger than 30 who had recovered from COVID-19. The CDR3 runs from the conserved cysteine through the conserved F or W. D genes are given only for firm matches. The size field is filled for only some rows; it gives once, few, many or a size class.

CDR3aa: CASSRNRGLRGYTF
CDR3nt: TGTGCCAGCAGTAGAAACAGGGGGCTGCGTGGCTACACCTTC
v_gene: TRBV6-2/TRBV6-3
d_gene: TRBD1
abundance: .
j_gene: TRBJ1-2

CDR3aa: CASSPFYGGEETQYF
CDR3nt: TGTGCCAGCTCACCATTTTACGGGGGAGAGGAGACCCAGTACTTC
v_gene: TRBV18
d_gene: .
abundance: .
j_gene: TRBJ2-5

CDR3aa: CASSPRKTGEGLHF
CDR3nt: TGTGCCAGCAGCCCGCGAAAAACAGGGGAAGGGCTCCACTTT
v_gene: TRBV6-5
d_gene: TRBD1
abundance: .
j_gene: TRBJ1-6

CDR3aa: CASSSRYEQYF
CDR3nt: TGTGCCAGCAGCTCCAGATACGAGCAGTACTTC
v_gene: TRBV7-9
d_gene: .
abundance: .
j_gene: TRBJ2-7

CDR3aa: CASSLGLAGVEQYF
CDR3nt: TGTGCCAGCAGCTTGGGGCTAGCGGGAGTCGAGCAGTACTTC
v_gene: TRBV7-2
d_gene: TRBD2
abundance: .
j_gene: TRBJ2-7

CDR3aa: CASSRAFAPQAGELFF
CDR3nt: TGTGCCAGCAGCCGTGCATTTGCACCTCAGGCCGGGGAGCTGTTTTTT
v_gene: TRBV7-3
d_gene: .
abundance: once
j_gene: TRBJ2-2

CDR3aa: CASSLDGEAYEQYF
CDR3nt: TGTGCCAGCAGCTTAGATGGGGAGGCCTACGAGCAGTACTTC
v_gene: TRBV7-2
d_gene: .
abundance: .
j_gene: TRBJ2-7

CDR3aa: CASSAGTGVKETQYF
CDR3nt: TGTGCCAGCAGTGCCGGGACAGGGGTCAAAGAGACCCAGTACTTC
v_gene: TRBV6-2/TRBV6-3
d_gene: TRBD1
abundance: .
j_gene: TRBJ2-5

CDR3aa: CASSVAASGYNEQFF
CDR3nt: TGTGCCAGCAGCGTAGCTGCTAGCGGCTACAATGAGCAGTTCTTC
v_gene: TRBV9
d_gene: TRBD2
abundance: .
j_gene: TRBJ2-1

CDR3aa: CASIKGEIAGGRKQYF
CDR3nt: TGTGCCAGCATAAAGGGTGAAATAGCGGGAGGAAGGAAGCAGTACTTC
v_gene: TRBV6-6
d_gene: TRBD2
abundance: .
j_gene: TRBJ2-7

CDR3aa: CASSSNRVSNLNTEAFF
CDR3nt: TGTGCCAGCTCGTCCAACAGGGTTTCCAATCTGAACACTGAAGCTTTCTTT
v_gene: TRBV18
d_gene: .
abundance: few
j_gene: TRBJ1-1

CDR3aa: CASSPFQGANTEAFF
CDR3nt: TGTGCCAGCAGCCCATTCCAAGGGGCCAACACTGAAGCTTTCTTT
v_gene: TRBV11-2
d_gene: .
abundance: .
j_gene: TRBJ1-1

CDR3aa: CATSSGSDDEQFF
CDR3nt: TGTGCCACCAGTAGCGGGAGTGATGATGAGCAGTTCTTC
v_gene: TRBV24-1
d_gene: TRBD2
abundance: .
j_gene: TRBJ2-1

CDR3aa: CATSRDRGNEQFF
CDR3nt: TGTGCCACCAGCAGAGATAGGGGGAATGAGCAGTTCTTC
v_gene: TRBV15
d_gene: .
abundance: many
j_gene: TRBJ2-1

CDR3aa: CASSLRRGGGNEKLFF
CDR3nt: TGTGCCAGCAGCCTACGAAGGGGGGGTGGTAATGAAAAACTGTTTTTT
v_gene: TRBV7-8
d_gene: .
abundance: .
j_gene: TRBJ1-4

CDR3aa: CATSDRTHPGGEQFF
CDR3nt: TGTGCCACCAGTGATAGAACTCACCCAGGGGGTGAGCAGTTCTTC
v_gene: TRBV24-1
d_gene: TRBD1
abundance: .
j_gene: TRBJ2-1

CDR3aa: CASSGGGADNYGYTF
CDR3nt: TGTGCCAGCAGTGGAGGGGGCGCAGATAACTATGGCTACACCTTC
v_gene: TRBV28
d_gene: TRBD1
abundance: .
j_gene: TRBJ1-2

CDR3aa: CASSHPYTLGGSGNTIYF
CDR3nt: TGCGCCAGCAGCCACCCGTATACATTGGGGGGCTCTGGAAACACCATATATTTT
v_gene: TRBV4-1
d_gene: .
abundance: .
j_gene: TRBJ1-3

CDR3aa: CASSPGLAGLRDTQYF
CDR3nt: TGTGCCAGCAGCCCCGGACTAGCGGGGCTCCGGGATACGCAGTATTTT
v_gene: TRBV11-3
d_gene: TRBD2
abundance: .
j_gene: TRBJ2-3

CDR3aa: CASSRQGGSYEQYF
CDR3nt: TGTGCCAGCAGTCGACAAGGGGGCTCCTACGAGCAGTACTTC
v_gene: TRBV28
d_gene: .
abundance: once
j_gene: TRBJ2-7

CDR3aa: CASSPTGEAKNIQYF
CDR3nt: TGTGCCAGCTCACCGACAGGGGAGGCCAAAAACATTCAGTACTTC
v_gene: TRBV18
d_gene: TRBD1
abundance: .
j_gene: TRBJ2-4

CDR3aa: CSVDRTGAGNTIYF
CDR3nt: TGCAGCGTTGATCGAACAGGGGCAGGAAACACCATATATTTT
v_gene: TRBV29-1
d_gene: TRBD1
abundance: many
j_gene: TRBJ1-3

CDR3aa: CASSQAGQGNTEAFF
CDR3nt: TGTGCCAGCAGCCAAGCCGGACAGGGAAACACTGAAGCTTTCTTT
v_gene: TRBV14
d_gene: TRBD1
abundance: .
j_gene: TRBJ1-1

CDR3aa: CASSLSFSRGYEQYF
CDR3nt: TGTGCCAGCAGCCTTTCCTTCTCCAGGGGGTACGAGCAGTACTTC
v_gene: TRBV7-2
d_gene: TRBD1
abundance: .
j_gene: TRBJ2-7

CDR3aa: CASRRAGGYNEQFF
CDR3nt: TGCGCCAGCAGACGCGCAGGGGGTTACAATGAGCAGTTCTTC
v_gene: TRBV5-1
d_gene: TRBD1
abundance: .
j_gene: TRBJ2-1

CDR3aa: CASSIRTGTSGNTIYF
CDR3nt: TGTGCCAGTAGTATCCGGACAGGGACATCTGGAAACACCATATATTTT
v_gene: TRBV19
d_gene: TRBD1
abundance: .
j_gene: TRBJ1-3

CDR3aa: CATQGDGELFF
CDR3nt: TGCGCCACCCAGGGGGACGGGGAGCTGTTTTTT
v_gene: TRBV5-1
d_gene: TRBD1
abundance: .
j_gene: TRBJ2-2

CDR3aa: CASSFRAYTDTQYF
CDR3nt: TGTGCCAGCAGCTTCAGGGCCTATACAGATACGCAGTATTTT
v_gene: TRBV7-2
d_gene: .
abundance: .
j_gene: TRBJ2-3

CDR3aa: CASSGTDIQYF
CDR3nt: TGTGCCAGCAGCGGTACAGACATTCAGTACTTC
v_gene: TRBV11-2
d_gene: .
abundance: .
j_gene: TRBJ2-4

CDR3aa: CASSYLPDRGETQYF
CDR3nt: TGTGCCAGCAGTTACCTTCCAGACAGGGGAGAGACCCAGTACTTC
v_gene: TRBV6-5
d_gene: TRBD1
abundance: .
j_gene: TRBJ2-5

CDR3aa: CASSADSGSSYNEQFF
CDR3nt: TGTGCCAGCAGCGCCGATAGCGGGAGCTCCTACAATGAGCAGTTCTTC
v_gene: TRBV9
d_gene: TRBD2
abundance: .
j_gene: TRBJ2-1

CDR3aa: CSARVGDSPLHF
CDR3nt: TGCAGCGCCAGGGTTGGGGATTCACCCCTCCACTTT
v_gene: TRBV29-1
d_gene: .
abundance: .
j_gene: TRBJ1-6

CDR3aa: CASSSRTGANTEAFF
CDR3nt: TGTGCCAGCAGCTCTCGAACCGGAGCGAACACTGAAGCTTTCTTT
v_gene: TRBV5-5
d_gene: .
abundance: .
j_gene: TRBJ1-1

CDR3aa: CASSSTGQLNQPQHF
CDR3nt: TGTGCCAGCAGTTCGACAGGACAACTTAATCAGCCCCAGCATTTT
v_gene: TRBV27
d_gene: .
abundance: once
j_gene: TRBJ1-5

CDR3aa: CASSPEAGLHYEQYF
CDR3nt: TGTGCCAGCAGCCCAGAGGCGGGGCTCCACTACGAGCAGTACTTC
v_gene: TRBV7-8
d_gene: .
abundance: .
j_gene: TRBJ2-7

CDR3aa: CASSSPSRNYGYTF
CDR3nt: TGTGCCAGCAGCTCCCCAAGTCGGAACTATGGCTACACCTTC
v_gene: TRBV9
d_gene: .
abundance: few
j_gene: TRBJ1-2

CDR3aa: CASSLGANTYEQYF
CDR3nt: TGTGCCAGCAGCCTAGGGGCTAACACCTACGAGCAGTACTTC
v_gene: TRBV27
d_gene: .
abundance: .
j_gene: TRBJ2-7

CDR3aa: CASSPGQDRAHEQYF
CDR3nt: TGTGCCAGCAGCCCCGGGCAGGACAGGGCCCACGAGCAGTACTTC
v_gene: TRBV5-4
d_gene: TRBD1
abundance: .
j_gene: TRBJ2-7

CDR3aa: CASNQGAGTYEQYF
CDR3nt: TGTGCCAGCAACCAGGGGGCGGGAACCTACGAGCAGTACTTC
v_gene: TRBV7-2
d_gene: TRBD1
abundance: .
j_gene: TRBJ2-7

CDR3aa: CASSIVPREEAFF
CDR3nt: TGTGCCAGTAGTATAGTTCCAAGAGAAGAGGCTTTCTTT
v_gene: TRBV19
d_gene: .
abundance: once
j_gene: TRBJ1-1

CDR3aa: CASSLSEGVSGELFF
CDR3nt: TGCGCCAGCAGCTTAAGTGAGGGGGTCTCCGGGGAGCTGTTTTTT
v_gene: TRBV5-1
d_gene: .
abundance: .
j_gene: TRBJ2-2

CDR3aa: CSVDRGGGEQFF
CDR3nt: TGCAGCGTTGACAGGGGCGGGGGTGAGCAGTTCTTC
v_gene: TRBV29-1
d_gene: .
abundance: .
j_gene: TRBJ2-1

CDR3aa: CASSLGQGADTQYF
CDR3nt: TGTGCCAGCTCCCTCGGACAGGGGGCAGATACGCAGTATTTT
v_gene: TRBV18
d_gene: TRBD1
abundance: .
j_gene: TRBJ2-3

CDR3aa: CSARPGLEQYF
CDR3nt: TGCAGTGCTAGACCCGGACTCGAGCAGTACTTC
v_gene: TRBV20-1
d_gene: .
abundance: once
j_gene: TRBJ2-7

CDR3aa: CATWSSYNEQFF
CDR3nt: TGTGCCACCTGGAGCTCCTACAATGAACAGTTCTTC
v_gene: TRBV28
d_gene: .
abundance: .
j_gene: TRBJ2-1

CDR3aa: CASGDRTGNTIYF
CDR3nt: TGTGCCAGCGGGGACAGGACTGGAAACACCATATATTTT
v_gene: TRBV7-3
d_gene: TRBD1
abundance: .
j_gene: TRBJ1-3

CDR3aa: CASADRRGLGDNEQFF
CDR3nt: TGTGCCAGCGCCGATCGGCGTGGACTAGGGGACAATGAGCAGTTCTTC
v_gene: TRBV28
d_gene: TRBD2
abundance: .
j_gene: TRBJ2-1